The rows below give T cell receptor beta chains drawn from one sample of a study of Tregs in tolerant kidney transplant recipients. Produced via immunoSEQ multiplex PCR; TCRdb's table is partial and in-frame only. In the table there are some 240,000 clones, roughly four fifths of which are singletons. The sequenced sample was CD4+ T cells from blood. Source of these receptors: a human donor in good health. The CDR3 runs from the conserved cysteine through the conserved F or W. A D gene is named only where the DNA matches it firmly. Clone size is stated in some rows and not others, as once, few, many or a class when expanded.

v_gene: TRBV9
j_gene: TRBJ2-5
abundance: -
d_gene: TRBD2
CDR3aa: CASSGSGGRETQYF
CDR3nt: TGTGCCAGCAGCGGAAGCGGGGGACGGGAGACCCAGTACTTC

v_gene: TRBV7-9
j_gene: TRBJ2-3
abundance: -
d_gene: -
CDR3aa: CASGDRLDTQYF
CDR3nt: TGTGCCAGCGGAGATCGTCTGGATACGCAGTATTTT

v_gene: TRBV11-2
j_gene: TRBJ1-1
abundance: -
d_gene: -
CDR3aa: CASSFRHVPGFQNTEAFF
CDR3nt: TGTGCCAGCAGCTTCAGACACGTACCGGGGTTCCAGAACACTGAAGCTTTCTTT

v_gene: TRBV4-2
j_gene: TRBJ2-5
abundance: -
d_gene: TRBD2
CDR3aa: CASSQDLTSGEETQYF
CDR3nt: TGTGCCAGCAGCCAAGATTTAACTAGCGGGGAAGAGACCCAGTACTTC

v_gene: TRBV11-2
j_gene: TRBJ2-7
abundance: -
d_gene: TRBD2
CDR3aa: CATGGLAGRYEQYF
CDR3nt: TGTGCCACCGGGGGACTAGCGGGGCGGTACGAGCAGTACTTC

v_gene: TRBV18
j_gene: TRBJ2-1
abundance: -
d_gene: -
CDR3aa: CASSLGQLAGSNEQFF
CDR3nt: TGTGCCAGCTCACTCGGACAGTTGGCGGGTTCCAATGAGCAGTTCTTC

v_gene: TRBV11-2
j_gene: TRBJ2-3
abundance: -
d_gene: TRBD2
CDR3aa: CASSSPLTSGRAGDTQYF
CDR3nt: TGTGCCAGCAGCTCCCCTTTGACGAGCGGGAGGGCCGGGGATACGCAGTATTTT

v_gene: TRBV7-6
j_gene: TRBJ2-7
abundance: few
d_gene: TRBD2
CDR3aa: CASSFGTSGVYEQYF
CDR3nt: TGTGCCAGCAGCTTCGGGACTAGCGGGGTCTACGAGCAGTACTTC

v_gene: TRBV2
j_gene: TRBJ2-7
abundance: -
d_gene: -
CDR3aa: CASRGPHEQYF
CDR3nt: TGTGCCAGCAGGGGGCCCCACGAGCAGTACTTC

v_gene: TRBV27
j_gene: TRBJ2-3
abundance: -
d_gene: -
CDR3aa: CASSSATSDTQYF
CDR3nt: TGTGCCAGCAGTTCCGCTACATCGGATACGCAGTATTTT

v_gene: TRBV10-1
j_gene: TRBJ2-2
abundance: -
d_gene: -
CDR3aa: CASSDRRNTGELFF
CDR3nt: TGCGCCAGCAGTGATCGGCGGAACACCGGGGAGCTGTTTTTT

v_gene: TRBV7-8
j_gene: TRBJ2-2
abundance: -
d_gene: -
CDR3aa: CASSLVMARHTAGELFF
CDR3nt: TGTGCCAGCAGCTTAGTAATGGCTCGCCACACCGCTGGGGAGCTGTTTTTT

v_gene: TRBV5-8
j_gene: TRBJ2-7
abundance: -
d_gene: TRBD1
CDR3aa: CASSWGTGGPEQYF
CDR3nt: TGTGCCAGCAGCTGGGGGACAGGGGGACCCGAGCAGTACTTC

v_gene: TRBV30
j_gene: TRBJ1-5
abundance: -
d_gene: -
CDR3aa: CAWSGGLGNQPQHF
CDR3nt: TGTGCCTGGAGTGGCGGCCTGGGGAATCAGCCCCAGCATTTT

v_gene: TRBV4-2
j_gene: TRBJ2-2
abundance: few
d_gene: -
CDR3aa: CASSQVPYTGELFF
CDR3nt: TGTGCCAGCAGCCAAGTCCCCTACACCGGGGAGCTGTTTTTT

v_gene: TRBV18
j_gene: TRBJ2-1
abundance: -
d_gene: -
CDR3aa: CASSPGNLNEQFF
CDR3nt: TGTGCCAGCTCACCAGGGAACCTCAATGAGCAGTTCTTC

v_gene: TRBV5-1
j_gene: TRBJ1-2
abundance: -
d_gene: -
CDR3aa: CASSLAGTNGYTF
CDR3nt: TGCGCCAGCAGCTTGGCTGGGACCAATGGCTACACCTTC

v_gene: TRBV10-3
j_gene: TRBJ1-1
abundance: -
d_gene: -
CDR3aa: CAISVRALNTEAFF
CDR3nt: TGTGCCATCAGTGTCCGTGCCTTAAACACTGAAGCTTTCTTT

v_gene: TRBV5-1
j_gene: TRBJ2-1
abundance: -
d_gene: -
CDR3aa: CASSLEVEGQFF
CDR3nt: TGCGCCAGCAGCTTGGAGGTGGAGGGGCAGTTCTTC

v_gene: TRBV11-2
j_gene: TRBJ2-5
abundance: -
d_gene: -
CDR3aa: CASSSRPRTQETQYF
CDR3nt: TGTGCCAGCAGCTCCCGACCGCGAACCCAAGAGACCCAGTACTTC

v_gene: TRBV11-2
j_gene: TRBJ2-1
abundance: -
d_gene: -
CDR3aa: CASTSSSYNEQFF
CDR3nt: TGTGCCAGCACCTCTTCCTCCTACAATGAGCAGTTCTTC